A single sample gave rise to the 22 T cell receptor beta chains below, sequenced in a study of T cell repertoires in cytomegalovirus infection (dated by TCRdb to between 2017 and 2020). The sequencing machine was an Illumina HiSeq 1500. TCRdb handled the public reads itself, with Q25 trimming in fastp and clone calling in MiXCR, and kept productive beta chains. Rows are unified per CDR3 protein, each entry keeping the most common DNA and genes. In all, the sample holds 400,000 or so distinct CDR3 sequences, and roughly 18% of those were seen once. Approximately 10% of the sample belongs to the ten largest clones. Material: PBMCs. Receptors were obtained from a human donor in good health (CMV status not recorded). Some clones in this sample may be carry-over from other donors' samples.

This clonotype was picked up a small number of times. This chain connects TRBV6-4 to TRBJ1-1, with D perhaps matching TRBD1 (6 bases). Germline-derived CDR1 and CDR2 are MRHNA and SNTAGT. The V gene lost 3 bases and the J gene lost 8 bases, with 13 bases spanning the gap. The CDR3 totals 13 residues. The CDR3 DNA follows: TGTGCCAGCAGTGAAGGGACAATTGGAGAAGCTTTCTTT. Protein sequence: CASSEGTIGEAFF.

This clonotype was recorded a few times. V and J are TRBV5-1 and TRBJ2-5, with 10 bases aligning to TRBD2. Trimming removed 5 bases from V and 0 bases from J; junction bases left unmatched: 1. The CDR3 has 14 residues. Germline V gene sequence: CDR1 SGHRS, CDR2 YFSETQ. The CDR3 loop reads CASRTSGNQETQYF. The CDR3 DNA reads TGCGCCAGCAGAACTAGCGGGAACCAAGAGACCCAGTACTTC.

This clonotype was counted only a few times. The rearrangement joins TRBV7-7 to TRBJ2-2, with D maybe TRBD1 (6 bases). The V end was cut by 3 bases, the J end by 7 bases, with 9 bases between. The CDR3 spans 13 residues. From germline, CDR1 is SSHAT and CDR2 FNYEAQ (reference sequence). This CDR3 is CASSFRGSGELFF. As DNA, the CDR3 is TGTGCCAGCAGCTTCAGGGGTAGCGGGGAGCTGTTTTTT.

This clonotype has a count of ten or more. The rearrangement uses TRBV7-2 and TRBJ2-3, with D possibly TRBD2 on 6 matching bases. With 4 bases removed from V and 0 bases from J, the gap between germline ends came to 8 bases. The germline V gene encodes CDR1 SGHTA and CDR2 FQGNSA. The CDR3 is 14 residues long. The CDR3 coding sequence is TGTGCCAGCAGCTCTAGCGTTAGCACAGATACGCAGTATTTT. This sequence encodes CASSSSVSTDTQYF.

This clonotype was observed a single time. A much larger clone lies a single base off, so this may be a read error. The chain has TRBV3-1 and TRBJ1-3; D is unresolved. CDR1 and CDR2 from the germline V gene are LGHDT and YNNKEL (reference sequence). Trimming removed 3 bases at V and 0 bases at J, with 3 bases between. The CDR3 covers 13 residues. DNA of the CDR3: TGTGCCAGCAGCCACGGCTCTGGAAACACCATATATTTT. Its translation: CASSHGSGNTIYF.

A few counts support this clonotype. V usage is TRBV9 and J usage is TRBJ1-2; 11 nucleotides line up with TRBD1. Per the germline V gene, CDR1 is SGDLS and CDR2 is YYNGEE. The CDR3 covers 16 residues. Unmatched junction bases numbered 9, after V lost 2 bases and J lost 6 bases. The DNA of the CDR3 is TGTGCCAGCAGCGTCGGACAGGGGGCCAGAACCAATGGCTACACCTTC. This translates into CASSVGQGARTNGYTF.

The chain employs TRBV25-1 and TRBJ2-5; 10 nucleotides agree with TRBD2. After removal of 1 base from V and 4 bases from J, the junction contained 21 bases not matched to a gene. Germline assignment: CDR1 MGHDK and CDR2 SYGVNS. CDR3 length: 21 amino acids. CDR3 nucleotide sequence: TGTGCCAGCAGTGAATGGGAACTGGCCGGTGCTAGCGGGAGATTTGGAGAGACCCAGTACTTC. Translation gives CASSEWELAGASGRFGETQYF.

This clonotype appeared many times. The chain couples TRBV11-2 to TRBJ2-5; possibly TRBD1 for D (5 bases). CDR1 SGHAT and CDR2 FQNNGV come from the germline V gene. V shed 1 base and J shed 3 bases, with 6 bases lying between them. CDR3 length equals 13 residues. Written as DNA, the CDR3 is TGTGCCAGCAGCTTAGGCAGGGAAGAGACCCAGTACTTC. It codes for CASSLGREETQYF. The full variable domain, its missing parts supplied by reference TRBV11-2 and TRBJ2-5, is EAGVAQSPRYKIIEKRQSVAFWCNPISGHATLYWYQQILGQGPKLLIQFQNNGVVDDSQLPKDRFSAERLKGVDSTLKIQPAKLEDSAVYLCASSLGREETQYFGPGTRLLVL.

The chain carries TRBV19 and TRBJ1-5; D gene unclear. The CDR3 spans 14 residues. Germline CDR1 and CDR2: LNHDA and SQIVND (reference sequence). The V gene lost 7 bases and the J gene lost 2 bases, with 12 bases spanning the gap. The CDR3 DNA sequence: TGTGCCAGTAATTCCTTCCTGGGCAATCAGCCCCAGCATTTT. Residues: CASNSFLGNQPQHF.

The CDR3 loop reads CASSYSTFSGNTIYF. The CDR3 DNA is TGTGCCAGCAGTTACTCGACGTTCTCTGGAAACACCATATATTTT. The chain joins TRBV6-2 or TRBV6-3 to TRBJ1-3; unclear D gene. V lost 0 bases to trimming and J lost 0 bases, with 6 bases between them. The CDR3 has 15 residues. Germline V gene lookup returns CDR1 MNHEY and CDR2 SVGEGT.

This clonotype came up many times. V usage is TRBV7-2 and J usage is TRBJ2-7; 9 bases fit TRBD2. From germline, CDR1 is SGHTA and CDR2 FQGNSA. The CDR3 has 15 residues. J gave up 4 bases and V 9 bases, and 13 bases lay outside the gene matches. CDR3 residues: CASRDSGSLVYEQYF. CDR3 in DNA: TGTGCCAGTCGGGATAGCGGGAGCCTGGTTTACGAGCAGTACTTC.

V usage is TRBV27 and J usage is TRBJ1-2; the match to TRBD1 covers 9 bases. This CDR3 is built from 15 residues. From germline, CDR1 is MNHEY and CDR2 SMNVEV (reference sequence). Losses at the gene ends were 3 bases for V and 4 bases for J; bases not matched to a gene: 6. The CDR3, as DNA: TGTGCCAGCAGTTTCTCGGGACAGGGAAGCTATGGCTACACCTTC. Translating gives CASSFSGQGSYGYTF.

The chain links TRBV7-6 to TRBJ1-5; TRBD1 agrees at 10 bases. Germline V CDR1 and CDR2: SGHVS, FNYEAQ. J gave up 6 bases and V 8 bases, and 1 base lay outside the gene matches. This CDR3 is 12 amino acids long. CDR3 coding DNA: TGTGCCAGCGGACAGGGGGTTCAGCCCCAGCATTTT. Its protein is CASGQGVQPQHF.

As to this clonotype: A read error may explain this, as a much larger clone is one base away. The chain has TRBV7-2 and TRBJ2-7; TRBD1 matches 7 bases. This CDR3 has 14 amino acids. Germline values: CDR1 SGHTA, CDR2 FQGNSA. CDR3 in amino acids: CASSATGTSYEKYF. CDR3 nucleotide sequence: TGTGCCAGCAGCGCGACAGGGACGAGCTACGAGAAGTACTTC.

There are many counts of this clonotype. V is TRBV7-2 and J is TRBJ2-1; D may be TRBD2 (5 bases). CDR3 length: 14 amino acids. Germline V gives CDR1 SGHTA, CDR2 FQGNSA. Between the trimmed V and J ends, which lost 1 base and 8 bases, there was a span of 12 bases. The CDR3 region is CASSLGTSSDEQFF. The CDR3 nucleotides read TGTGCCAGCAGCTTAGGGACTTCGTCAGATGAGCAGTTCTTC.

This clonotype was seen many times. DNA of the CDR3: TGTGCCATCAGCATCCTTAGCGGGCGGAATGAGCAGTTCTTC. Protein: CAISILSGRNEQFF. The V gene is TRBV10-3, the J gene TRBJ2-1; 7 nucleotides line up with TRBD2. With V trimmed by 6 bases and J by 7 bases, 9 bases remained unmatched. The germline gives CDR1 ENHRY, CDR2 SYGVKD. This CDR3 is 14 amino acids long.

This chain uses TRBV7-9 with TRBJ2-5, with 8 bases identical to TRBD2. The CDR3 has 15 amino acids. Germline trimming cut 5 bases from V and 2 bases from J; bases unmatched to any gene: 7. The germline V gene has CDR1 SEHNR and CDR2 FQNEAQ (reference sequence). The CDR3 sequence: CASSHRSGGQETQYF. As DNA, the CDR3 is TGTGCCAGCAGCCATAGGAGCGGGGGACAAGAGACCCAGTACTTC.

This clonotype was seen only a few times. V and J are TRBV7-2 and TRBJ2-1, with 13 bases identical to TRBD2. Germline V gives CDR1 SGHTA, CDR2 FQGNSA. The CDR3 has 16 residues. With V trimmed by 4 bases and J by 7 bases, 7 bases remained unmatched. CDR3 sequence reads: CASSSLAGGHVNEQFF. As DNA, the CDR3 is TGTGCCAGCAGCTCACTAGCGGGGGGGCATGTAAATGAGCAGTTCTTC.

This clonotype was recorded at least ten times. The chain joins TRBV4-1 to TRBJ2-7, with 10 bases matching TRBD2. Trimming cost V 1 base and J 4 bases; bases outside gene matches: 4. The CDR3 is 15 amino acids. From germline, CDR1 is MGHRA and CDR2 YSYEKL. The CDR3 DNA follows: TGCGCCAGCAGCCAAGTGCCTAGCGGGGGATACGAGCAGTACTTC. This gives the protein CASSQVPSGGYEQYF.

In this sample, this clonotype turned up many times. J is TRBJ2-1 and V is TRBV19; D ambiguous. CDR1 is LNHDA, CDR2 SQIVND, per germline (reference sequence). Trimming stripped 3 bases from V and 1 base from J, with 13 bases between. The CDR3 covers 16 residues. CDR3 amino acids: CASSMPAIQSYNEQFF. The CDR3 bases are TGTGCCAGTAGTATGCCAGCGATTCAGTCCTACAATGAGCAGTTCTTC.

This rearrangement joins TRBV19 to TRBJ1-2, with TRBD1 as a possible D gene (6 bases). From germline, CDR1 is LNHDA and CDR2 SQIVND (reference sequence). This CDR3 is built from 15 residues. V was cut by 7 bases and J by 8 bases, with 23 bases left in between. The CDR3 DNA sequence: TGTGCCAGTACCCTTACCAGGGGTTTCCCCTGGGGCTACACCTTC. Its protein is CASTLTRGFPWGYTF. The entire variable domain, with the rest obtained from reference TRBV19 and TRBJ1-2, is as follows: DGGITQSPKYLFRKEGQNVTLSCEQNLNHDAMYWYRQDPGQGLRLIYYSQIVNDFQKGDIAEGYSVSREKKESFPLTVTSAQKNPTAFYLCASTLTRGFPWGYTFGSGTRLTVV.

This clonotype has just a few counts. In nucleotides, the CDR3 is TGTGCCAGCAGTTTAAGCGTCTGGGCCCTCCACTTT. It codes for CASSLSVWALHF. The chain joins TRBV28 to TRBJ1-6; D remains unclear. The CDR3 length is 12 residues. The V end was cut by 2 bases, the J end by 14 bases, with 10 bases between. From germline, CDR1 is MDHEN and CDR2 SYDVKM.